This passage covers 27 T cell receptor beta chains from one sample sequenced in a study of blood T cell repertoires in COVID-19. TCRdb keeps only in-frame clones here, not all; method: immunoSEQ multiplex PCR. The sample comprises 300,000 to 400,000 clones, around 85% of which are singletons, and 1.5% to 2% rests with the top ten. Sample: PBMCs or T cells enriched from blood (not recorded which). These TCRs come from a woman aged 30 to 39 who had been exposed to COVID-19.

The J gene is TRBJ2-7, the V gene TRBV13; 10 nucleotides agree with TRBD2. The CDR3 is 17 residues long. The germline gives CDR1 PRHDT, CDR2 FYEKMQ (reference sequence). Trimming removed 5 bases from V and 0 bases from J; junction bases left unmatched: 10. CDR3 bases: TGTGCCAGCAGCCCCTACGACCCTAGCGGGAGCTCCTACGAGCAGTACTTC. Translated, it gives CASSPYDPSGSSYEQYF.

V gene TRBV6-8 combines with J gene TRBJ2-2; 8 bases match TRBD2. The V gene's germline CDR1 is MNHGY and CDR2 SAAAGT. The CDR3 contains 18 residues. After removal of 4 bases from V and 2 bases from J, the junction contained 12 bases not matched to a gene. In DNA form, the CDR3 reads TGTGCCAGCAGTTCCCCGCGGGCGGGGGGCTATAACACCGGGGAGCTGTTTTTT. It translates to CASSSPRAGGYNTGELFF.

The V call is TRBV6-2 or TRBV6-3, the J call TRBJ1-2; tentative D call: TRBD1 (5 bases). The CDR3 has 15 amino acids. Germline lookup yields CDR1 MNHEY and CDR2 SVGEGT. Trimming pared 6 bases from V and 4 bases from J, leaving 18 bases between. CDR3 loop: CASSLVFRELYGYTF. In nucleotides, the CDR3 is TGTGCCAGCAGCCTTGTGTTCAGGGAACTCTATGGCTACACCTTC.

V is TRBV2 and J is TRBJ1-2, with D possibly being TRBD1 (6 bases). Germline values: CDR1 SNHLY, CDR2 FYNNEI. The CDR3 has 15 amino acids. The ends were cut back, 1 base at V and 6 bases at J, with 15 bases in the middle. CDR3 sequence reads: CASSEDRVFFDGYTF. The CDR3 DNA is TGTGCCAGCAGTGAAGACAGGGTGTTTTTCGATGGCTACACCTTC.

The CDR3 region is CAWKQDSFNYGYTF. In nucleotides, the CDR3 is TGTGCCTGGAAGCAGGACAGCTTTAACTATGGCTACACCTTC. The chain has TRBV30 and TRBJ1-2, with TRBD1 as a possible D gene (6 bases). Germline lookup yields CDR1 GTSNPN and CDR2 SVGIG (reference sequence). This CDR3 is 14 amino acids long. V was shortened by 4 bases and J by 1 base, with 13 bases between the two germline ends.

The rearrangement joins TRBV2 to TRBJ1-1; 7 nucleotides align to TRBD1. With 4 bases clipped from V and 0 bases from J, the junction kept 2 bases outside the gene matches. The CDR3 totals 14 residues. CDR1 is SNHLY and CDR2 is FYNNEI in the germline V gene. The CDR3 nucleotides are TGTGCCAGCAGTGGGCAGGGGGTGAACACTGAAGCTTTCTTT. It specifies CASSGQGVNTEAFF.

The CDR3 sequence is CASSDASGGATYNEQFF. For the CDR3, the DNA is TGCGCCAGCAGTGATGCTAGCGGGGGGGCAACCTACAATGAGCAGTTCTTC. This chain uses TRBV10-1 with TRBJ2-1; 12 positions match TRBD2. The CDR3 is made up of 17 amino acids. Germline CDR1 is WNHNN and CDR2 is SYGVQD (reference sequence). V shed 3 bases and J 2 bases; nucleotides not matched to a gene: 5.

V gene TRBV6-5 combines with J gene TRBJ1-4; TRBD1 matches 7 bases. In germline, CDR1 is MNHEY, CDR2 SVGAGI. CDR3 size: 14 residues. With 2 bases clipped from V and 8 bases from J, the junction kept 5 bases outside the gene matches. The CDR3 DNA reads as TGTGCCAGCAGTTACAGGGGGCGCCTGGAAAAACTGTTTTTT. This codes for CASSYRGRLEKLFF.

The rearrangement joins TRBV5-1 to TRBJ2-2, with a weak D call TRBD1 (6 bases). The CDR3 has 16 residues. Germline CDR1 is SGHRS and CDR2 is YFSETQ. Trimming cost V 4 bases and J 3 bases, with 16 bases left between them. CDR3: CASSAGQRGYTGELFF. In DNA form, the CDR3 reads TGCGCCAGCAGCGCCGGACAGCGCGGGTACACCGGGGAGCTGTTTTTT.

The rearrangement joins TRBV10-3 to TRBJ1-2; 9 bases are a match to TRBD1. The CDR3 runs to 13 residues. The junction had 5 bases not matched to a gene; V was cut back by 6 bases and J by 6 bases. CDR1 and CDR2 from the germline V gene are ENHRY and SYGVKD. CDR3 sequence: CAIRPTGGHGYTF. CDR3 coding DNA: TGTGCCATCAGGCCGACAGGGGGACATGGCTACACCTTC.

V usage is TRBV9 and J usage is TRBJ2-5, with 10 positions matching TRBD1. CDR3 length: 16 residues. The germline V gene has CDR1 SGDLS and CDR2 YYNGEE. With V trimmed by 2 bases and J by 4 bases, 8 bases remained unmatched. The chain's CDR3 is CASSVETGGFGETQYF. In DNA, the CDR3 is TGTGCCAGCAGCGTTGAGACAGGGGGCTTCGGAGAGACCCAGTACTTC.

As regards this clone: At the DNA level, this CDR3 is encoded by other sequences in the same sample as well. The chain's CDR3 is CAPRGTGGAGELSSGANVLTF. CDR3 bases: TGTGCCCCACGGGGGACCGGGGGGGCCGGGGAGCTCAGCTCTGGGGCCAACGTCCTGACTTTC. The chain employs TRBV21-1 and TRBJ2-6; TRBD2 is taken as the D call from the table, unchecked against the DNA. TRBV21-1 is a pseudogene locus. The CDR3 consists of 21 residues.

This clone is a singleton in its sample. The V and J genes are TRBV19 and TRBJ1-5; 11 bases map to TRBD1. Germline V lookup: CDR1 LNHDA, CDR2 SQIVND (reference sequence). V was clipped by 4 bases and J by 5 bases; unmatched bases: 7. There are 16 residues in the CDR3. This CDR3 is CASSSPGTGGHQPQHF. DNA of the CDR3: TGTGCCAGTAGTAGCCCCGGGACAGGGGGTCATCAGCCCCAGCATTTT.

V gene TRBV4-1 combines with J gene TRBJ2-6; D is uncertain. This CDR3 has 15 amino acids. Per the germline V gene, CDR1 is MGHRA and CDR2 is YSYEKL. V was pared by 3 bases and J by 4 bases, with 10 bases between. In nucleotides, the CDR3 is TGCGCCAGCAGCCATTTTTCCCTGGGGGCCAACGTCCTGACTTTC. This gives the protein CASSHFSLGANVLTF.

The chain is built from TRBV2 and TRBJ1-2; 9 nucleotides line up with TRBD1. V gave up 11 bases and J gave up 6 bases; unmatched junction bases: 4. The CDR3 loop spans 11 amino acids. Looked up from germline, CDR1 is SNHLY and CDR2 is FYNNEI. CDR3 DNA sequence: TGTGCCGGACAGGGGTCGGATGGCTACACCTTC. Translation gives CAGQGSDGYTF.

The chain couples TRBV7-8 to TRBJ1-4, with D possibly being TRBD1 (6 bases). Germline V gene lookup returns CDR1 SGHVS and CDR2 FQNEAQ. V shed 3 bases and J shed 6 bases, with 11 bases lying between them. The CDR3 contains 14 residues. CDR3 bases: TGTGCCAGCAGCTTTCCAGGGGACGATGAAAAACTGTTTTTT. The encoded protein is CASSFPGDDEKLFF.

The CDR3: CASSVREEQETQYF. The CDR3 region has the DNA TGTGCCAGCAGCGTCCGGGAAGAGCAAGAGACCCAGTACTTC. The gene calls are TRBV9 and TRBJ2-5, with a possible D match to TRBD2 (5 bases). Germline V CDR1 and CDR2: SGDLS, YYNGEE. Between the trimmed V and J ends, which lost 2 bases and 2 bases, there was a span of 10 bases. The CDR3 length is 14 residues.

The chain uses TRBV28 and TRBJ1-1; D gene ambiguous. Germline CDR1 MDHEN, CDR2 SYDVKM. This CDR3 spans 14 amino acids. V lost 2 bases, J lost 0 bases, and 7 bases lay in between. CDR3 amino acids: CASSLMRVNTEAFF. The CDR3, as DNA: TGTGCCAGCAGTTTAATGAGGGTGAACACTGAAGCTTTCTTT.

The rearrangement joins TRBV7-8 to TRBJ1-2; TRBD1 matches at 9 bases. The germline CDR1 and CDR2 sequences are SGHVS and FQNEAQ. J lost 0 bases, V lost 2 bases, and 4 bases had no gene match. The CDR3 length is 16 residues. CDR3 sequence: CASSLYRGPSNYGYTF. CDR3 sequence (DNA): TGTGCCAGCAGCTTATACAGGGGGCCTTCTAACTATGGCTACACCTTC.

The chain is built from TRBV3-1 (or the pseudogene TRBV3-2) and TRBJ2-1; perhaps TRBD2 as D (6 bases). There are 13 residues in the CDR3. The V end was cut by 4 bases, the J end by 8 bases, with 12 bases between. CDR1 and CDR2 (germline): LGHDT, YNNKEL (reference sequence). Here the CDR3 reads CASSPTSRDEQFF. CDR3 coding DNA: TGTGCCAGCAGCCCTACTAGCAGGGATGAGCAGTTCTTC.

This clone was seen a single time. The gene calls are TRBV10-3 and TRBJ1-1, with D possibly TRBD1 on 6 matching bases. Germline CDR1 reads ENHRY; CDR2 reads SYGVKD. This CDR3 has 18 residues. Trimming removed 0 bases at V and 7 bases at J, with 24 bases between. The CDR3 loop is CAISESMAGASGEDEAFF. CDR3 DNA: TGTGCCATCAGTGAGTCGATGGCAGGGGCCTCTGGCGAGGATGAAGCTTTCTTT.

The chain links TRBV7-8 to TRBJ1-4; TRBD1 matches at 7 bases. With 2 bases clipped from V and 8 bases from J, the junction kept 5 bases outside the gene matches. The CDR3 extends over 14 amino acids. Germline lookup yields CDR1 SGHVS and CDR2 FQNEAQ. CDR3 protein: CASSLFPGGEKLFF. CDR3 nucleotides: TGTGCCAGCAGCTTATTCCCAGGGGGAGAAAAACTGTTTTTT.

The gene calls are TRBV27 and TRBJ1-6; D is perhaps TRBD1 (5 bases). This CDR3 region has 15 residues. Trimming pared 6 bases from V and 6 bases from J, leaving 15 bases between. CDR1 is MNHEY, CDR2 SMNVEV, per germline (reference sequence). CDR3 nucleotide sequence: TGTGCCAGCAGCACAATCCCGGGGGGTAATTCACCCCTCCACTTT. Protein sequence: CASSTIPGGNSPLHF.

This chain uses TRBV9 with TRBJ2-1, with TRBD1 as a possible D gene (6 bases). The CDR3 length is 16 residues. Trimming removed 4 bases from V and 3 bases from J, with 17 bases in between. Germline V gene sequence: CDR1 SGDLS, CDR2 YYNGEE. CDR3 DNA sequence: TGTGCCAGCAGCTCCAACAGGGCTAGAGGCTACAATGAGCAGTTCTTC. Translating it yields CASSSNRARGYNEQFF.

This chain uses TRBV9 with TRBJ2-5, with 12 bases aligning to TRBD2. The CDR3 covers 13 residues. Germline V lookup: CDR1 SGDLS, CDR2 YYNGEE. With V trimmed by 7 bases and J by 4 bases, 2 bases remained unmatched. CDR3 coding DNA: TGTGCCAGCGGGGGACTAGCGGGAGAGACCCAGTACTTC. This sequence encodes CASGGLAGETQYF. The full variable domain, in which reference TRBV9 and TRBJ2-5 provide the parts outside the CDR3, is DSGVTQTPKHLITATGQRVTLRCSPRSGDLSVYWYQQSLDQGLQFLIQYYNGEERAKGNILERFSAQQFPDLHSELNLSSLELGDSALYFCASGGLAGETQYFGPGTRLLVL.

The rearrangement uses TRBV5-4 and TRBJ2-7; TRBD2 matches at 13 bases. The CDR3 length is 16 residues. CDR1 is SGHNT, CDR2 YYREEE, per germline (reference sequence). Unmatched junction bases numbered 8, after V lost 4 bases and J lost 4 bases. This chain's CDR3 is CASSKGTSGISYEQYF. The CDR3 region has the DNA TGTGCCAGCAGCAAAGGGACTAGCGGGATTTCTTACGAGCAGTACTTC. The variable domain in full, with the rest retrieved from reference TRBV5-4 and TRBJ2-7, is ETGVTQSPTHLIKTRGQQVTLRCSSQSGHNTVSWYQQALGQGPQFIFQYYREEENGRGNFPPRFSGLQFPNYSSELNVNALELDDSALYLCASSKGTSGISYEQYFGPGTRLTVT.

The V call is TRBV19, the J call TRBJ1-1, with 10 nucleotides matching TRBD1. The CDR3 runs to 16 residues. Germline values: CDR1 LNHDA, CDR2 SQIVND (reference sequence). Trimming removed 6 bases from V and 1 base from J; junction bases left unmatched: 8. The CDR3 DNA reads as TGTGCCAGTAGGACAGGGGGCGGCACCTGGAACACTGAAGCTTTCTTT. This codes for CASRTGGGTWNTEAFF.